The 14 T cell receptor beta chains below were found in one sample sequenced in a study of blood T cell repertoires in COVID-19. TCRdb keeps only in-frame clones here, not all; method: immunoSEQ multiplex PCR. The sample consists of a few hundred thousand clones, more than 75% of them appearing once. The specimen was peripheral blood. These receptors all come from a man in his forties or fifties who had recovered from COVID-19.

The chain employs TRBV5-6 and TRBJ1-2; no clear D. Germline V CDR1 and CDR2: SGHDT, YYEEEE. The ends were cut back, 1 base at V and 4 bases at J, with 8 bases in the middle. CDR3 length: 13 amino acids. As DNA, the CDR3 is TGTGCCAGCAGCTTGTTTCTGAGCTATGGCTACACCTTC. It translates to CASSLFLSYGYTF.

The J gene is TRBJ2-5, the V gene TRBV3-1 (or the pseudogene TRBV3-2); weak D call: TRBD2 (6 bases). V shed 3 bases and J shed 3 bases, with 17 bases lying between them. Germline CDR1 LGHDT, CDR2 YNNKEL (reference sequence). The CDR3 totals 16 residues. DNA for the CDR3: TGTGCCAGCAGCCACTCCGACTATGGCGGGGAAGAGACCCAGTACTTC. Translated, it gives CASSHSDYGGEETQYF.

The rearrangement joins TRBV18 to TRBJ2-3, with 12 bases lining up with TRBD1. V was clipped by 3 bases and J by 5 bases; unmatched bases: 3. This CDR3 spans 15 amino acids. Germline V gene sequence: CDR1 KGHSH, CDR2 LQKENI. The CDR3 protein is CASSPGQGALDTQYF. As DNA, the CDR3 is TGTGCCAGCTCACCGGGACAGGGGGCGTTAGATACGCAGTATTTT. Filled out from reference TRBV18 and TRBJ2-3, the complete variable domain reads NAGVMQNPRHLVRRRGQEARLRCSPMKGHSHVYWYRQLPEEGLKFMVYLQKENIIDESGMPKERFSAEFPKEGPSILRIQQVVRGDSAAYFCASSPGQGALDTQYFGPGTRLTVL.

The chain joins TRBV11-2 to TRBJ2-7; a weak D match, TRBD1 (6 bases). The germline V gene encodes CDR1 SGHAT and CDR2 FQNNGV. V was cut by 1 base and J by 2 bases, with 12 bases left in between. CDR3 size: 15 residues. CDR3 amino acids: CASSLATGYAYEQYF. In DNA form, the CDR3 reads TGTGCCAGCAGCTTAGCAACAGGGTATGCCTACGAGCAGTACTTC. Full variable domain (remainder filled in from reference TRBV11-2 and TRBJ2-7): EAGVAQSPRYKIIEKRQSVAFWCNPISGHATLYWYQQILGQGPKLLIQFQNNGVVDDSQLPKDRFSAERLKGVDSTLKIQPAKLEDSAVYLCASSLATGYAYEQYFGPGTRLTVT.

The rearrangement uses TRBV19 and TRBJ1-5, with a tentative D call TRBD1 (5 bases). This CDR3 contains 16 residues. Trimming pared 5 bases from V and 2 bases from J, leaving 16 bases between. Germline lookup yields CDR1 LNHDA and CDR2 SQIVND (reference sequence). The CDR3 nucleotides are TGTGCCAGTAGTTCGGCTCAGGGAATGGGCAATCAGCCCCAGCATTTT. Translating it yields CASSSAQGMGNQPQHF.

Turning to this clone: At one boundary the junction diverges from the germline segment, which might be a read error. The chain links TRBV2 to TRBJ2-1; the D gene is possibly TRBD2 (5 bases). The CDR3 has 10 amino acids. Germline lookup yields CDR1 SNHLY and CDR2 FYNNEI. CDR3 region: CASTGVSVLF. Here the CDR3 DNA reads TGTGCCAGCACCGGGGTCAGCGTGCTCTTC.

The CDR3 DNA sequence: TGCAGCGTTGAAGACCGGACTAATATGAGGGGAAACACCATATATTTT. Translating it yields CSVEDRTNMRGNTIYF. This rearrangement joins TRBV29-1 to TRBJ1-3; no clear D gene. Germline assignment: CDR1 SQVTM and CDR2 ANQGSEA. The CDR3 has 16 residues. Trimming removed 0 bases at V and 4 bases at J, with 16 bases between.

The chain uses TRBV25-1 and TRBJ1-1; a weak D match, TRBD1 (6 bases). This CDR3 has 14 residues. The V gene lost 5 bases and the J gene lost 4 bases, with 14 bases spanning the gap. In germline, CDR1 is MGHDK, CDR2 SYGVNS. CDR3: CASSRQGFRTEAFF. The CDR3 region has the DNA TGTGCCAGCAGTCGTCAGGGGTTTCGCACTGAAGCTTTCTTT.

The J gene is TRBJ2-3, the V gene TRBV5-1; 11 nucleotides agree with TRBD2. Germline values: CDR1 SGHRS, CDR2 YFSETQ. The CDR3 length is 15 residues. V lost 4 bases to trimming and J lost 5 bases; unmatched junction nucleotides: 6. CDR3 loop: CASSLTSGGGDTQYF. In nucleotides, the CDR3 is TGCGCCAGCAGCCTAACTAGCGGGGGTGGAGATACGCAGTATTTT.

This chain connects TRBV4-3 to TRBJ2-1; a possible D gene is TRBD2 (6 bases). V was clipped by 0 bases and J by 7 bases, with 19 bases between them. Germline CDR1 and CDR2: LGHNA and YSLEER. There are 17 residues in the CDR3. The CDR3 region has the DNA TGCGCCAGCAGCCAAGATGTACGGGGCCCAGGAGGGAATGAGCAGTTCTTC. Protein sequence: CASSQDVRGPGGNEQFF.

This sequence joins TRBV10-1 and TRBJ2-3; D call uncertain. The V gene's germline CDR1 is WNHNN and CDR2 SYGVQD (reference sequence). This CDR3 is 13 amino acids long. V dropped 6 bases and J dropped 4 bases, with 11 bases sitting between them. The CDR3 loop is CASSPLKSDTQYF. For the CDR3, the DNA is TGCGCCAGCAGCCCCCTAAAATCAGATACGCAGTATTTT.

The rearrangement joins TRBV6-5 to TRBJ2-1, with 10 bases aligning to TRBD2. The CDR3 has 15 amino acids. In germline, CDR1 is MNHEY, CDR2 SVGAGI. V shed 2 bases and J 4 bases; nucleotides not matched to a gene: 2. DNA of the CDR3: TGTGCCAGCAGTTACCGGACTAGCGGTTACAATGAGCAGTTCTTC. This translates into CASSYRTSGYNEQFF.

This clone was seen a few times. The rearrangement joins TRBV3-1 (or the pseudogene TRBV3-2) to TRBJ2-2; no clear D gene. This CDR3 has 14 residues. V was pared by 0 bases and J by 6 bases, with 8 bases between. The germline V gene has CDR1 LGHDT and CDR2 YNNKEL (reference sequence). The CDR3 bases are TGTGCCAGCAGCCAAGATCTCGTCGCCGGGGAGCTGTTTTTT. Translated, it gives CASSQDLVAGELFF.

This chain links TRBV12-5 with TRBJ2-1; TRBD2 matches at 10 bases. The trim removed 7 bases at V and 10 bases at J, leaving 22 bases unmatched. The CDR3 extends over 18 amino acids. In germline, CDR1 is LGHNT, CDR2 FRNRAP. This CDR3 is CASATEGDPGLAMEEQFF. CDR3 sequence (DNA): TGTGCTAGTGCCACCGAGGGGGACCCGGGACTAGCGATGGAGGAGCAGTTCTTC.